The following is a TCR beta chain sequence with its context. CDR3 length: 16 residues. V was pared by 2 bases and J by 3 bases, with 7 bases of the junction left unmatched. CDR1 and CDR2 (germline): MNHEY, SVGEGT. This record belongs to a study of blood T cell repertoires in COVID-19. Whole-study context: The samples span acute and convalescent COVID-19 from the United States, Italy and Spain. T cells, B-cell-depleted T cells, or PBMCs supplied cDNA or gDNA.

Original methodology: Reference gene primers were amplified, and this amplification served to estimate nucleated cell counts. The table came from immunoSEQ multiplex PCR; TCRdb's copy has only in-frame clones and leaves some out. V and J calls and clone size come straight from that table; D and trimming were deduced from the DNA. The sample shows some 48,000 clones, 86% of them seen only once. The sample was peripheral blood. This chain joins TRBV6-2 or TRBV6-3 and TRBJ2-3; 8 bases are shared with TRBD2. The sequence was collected from a human donor in a cohort sampled during active COVID-19. The CDR3: CASSYASGRVTDTQYF. The CDR3 region has the DNA TGTGCCAGCAGTTACGCAAGCGGGAGAGTGACAGATACGCAGTATTTT.